This paragraph reports one T cell receptor beta chain. Antigen specificity is unknown. The sample originates from a study of cytomegalovirus exposure and HLA in healthy donors. In the study overall: Counted in an early data release were 65 million to 100 million unique TCRs from HLA-typed donors. General study results and limits: A later analysis linked 16,951 TCR beta sequences to HLA alleles at 0.05 false discovery rate.

The PCR contained 60 Vbeta and 13 Jbeta primers. Sequenced by immunoSEQ multiplex PCR; TCRdb stores in-frame clones only, minus some. The table lists about 110,000 clones. V shed 0 bases and J shed 6 bases, with 6 bases lying between them. This CDR3 is 12 amino acids long. Germline CDR1 reads SGHRS; CDR2 reads YFSETQ. The sequence derives from a man younger than 45 in good health and CMV-seronegative. The chain recombines TRBV5-1 with TRBJ1-1; D is unclear. Specimen: PBMCs. In DNA, the CDR3 is TGCGCCAGCAGCTTGGATGGGCCTGAAGCTTTCTTT. Translated, it gives CASSLDGPEAFF.